These 15 T cell receptor beta chains were sequenced from one sample in a study of blood T cell repertoires in COVID-19. Profiled with immunoSEQ multiplex PCR; TCRdb holds only in-frame clones, not every one. The sample shows approximately 170,000 clones, 75% to 90% of them seen only once. Source material: peripheral blood. The receptors stem from a man aged 25 to 40 with acute or convalescent COVID-19.

This clone was seen once. CDR3 nucleotides: TGCAGCGCCGACAGGGTAGAGACCCAGTACTTC. Its translation is CSADRVETQYF. V and J are TRBV29-1 and TRBJ2-5; 7 nucleotides line up with TRBD1. Germline V gene sequence: CDR1 SQVTM, CDR2 ANQGSEA. This CDR3 has 11 residues. V lost 7 bases to trimming and J lost 4 bases; unmatched junction nucleotides: 3.

The chain has TRBV28 and TRBJ2-3; tentatively, D is TRBD2 (6 bases). Looked up from germline, CDR1 is MDHEN and CDR2 is SYDVKM. This CDR3 region has 16 residues. Trimming took 8 bases from V and 0 from J, leaving 18 bases between them. The CDR3 DNA reads TGTGCCAGCGTTCCCCAGCGGGCTCCTAGCACAGATACGCAGTATTTT. Protein: CASVPQRAPSTDTQYF.

The J gene is TRBJ1-4, the V gene TRBV2, with 8 nucleotides matching TRBD1. V was pared by 5 bases and J by 3 bases, with 2 bases of the junction left unmatched. The CDR3 has 14 residues. Per germline, CDR1 SNHLY and CDR2 FYNNEI. Here the CDR3 reads CASSRTGSNEKLFF. CDR3 coding DNA: TGTGCCAGCAGTCGGACAGGGTCTAATGAAAAACTGTTTTTT.

V and J are TRBV5-1 and TRBJ2-4; TRBD1 aligns across 7 bases. Per germline, CDR1 SGHRS and CDR2 YFSETQ. Trimming removed 0 bases from V and 8 bases from J; junction bases left unmatched: 8. The CDR3 has 15 amino acids. The CDR3 DNA sequence: TGCGCCAGCAGCTTGGAAGGGGGCGGTTGGGACATTCAGTACTTC. This gives the protein CASSLEGGGWDIQYF.

CDR3 in DNA: TGTGCCAGCAGCGTCCCGCTAGCGGGGGGGCAAAACAATGAGCAGTTCTTC. It is translated as CASSVPLAGGQNNEQFF. V gene TRBV9 combines with J gene TRBJ2-1; TRBD2 agrees at 12 bases. This CDR3 is 17 amino acids long. The germline V gene has CDR1 SGDLS and CDR2 YYNGEE. V shed 2 bases, J shed 5 bases, and the junction held 8 bases outside the gene matches.

The rearrangement uses TRBV13 and TRBJ2-3; 10 bases line up with TRBD2. CDR1 PRHDT and CDR2 FYEKMQ come from the germline V gene (reference sequence). The CDR3 runs to 15 residues. The J segment lost 5 bases and the V segment lost 8 bases, leaving 10 bases of the junction unmatched. In DNA, the CDR3 is TGTGCCAGCCAAGAGAGCGGGGGGGCGGGAGATACGCAGTATTTT. This encodes CASQESGGAGDTQYF.

This chain links TRBV19 with TRBJ1-1; D call uncertain. Germline CDR1 and CDR2: LNHDA and SQIVND (reference sequence). Trimming stripped 4 bases from V and 2 bases from J, with 11 bases between. The CDR3 spans 14 residues. CDR3 nucleotides: TGTGCCAGTAGTACGACATATTCCAACACTGAAGCTTTCTTT. Translating it yields CASSTTYSNTEAFF.

The rearrangement joins TRBV5-1 to TRBJ2-7; TRBD1 agrees at 8 bases. Unmatched junction bases numbered 9, after V lost 4 bases and J lost 3 bases. CDR3 length equals 15 residues. Per germline, CDR1 SGHRS and CDR2 YFSETQ. CDR3 coding DNA: TGCGCCAGCAGCCTGGGACAGGCGGAGAACTACGAGCAGTACTTC. It codes for CASSLGQAENYEQYF.

V usage is TRBV11-1 and J usage is TRBJ2-7; 10 bases line up with TRBD2. Trimming removed 5 bases from V and 6 bases from J; junction bases left unmatched: 7. The CDR3 spans 14 residues. Germline V CDR1 and CDR2: SGHAT, FQDESV (reference sequence). The CDR3 bases are TGTGCCAGCAGCCCCTGGACTAGCGGAATCGAGCAGTACTTC. As protein: CASSPWTSGIEQYF.

The chain is built from TRBV4-1 and TRBJ2-7, with TRBD1 as a possible D gene (8 bases). CDR1 MGHRA and CDR2 YSYEKL come from the germline V gene. The CDR3 consists of 16 residues. V lost 0 bases and J lost 8, with 20 bases in between. The CDR3 spells CASSQEYRGGYLQQYF. The CDR3 region has the DNA TGCGCCAGCAGCCAAGAGTACAGGGGGGGGTATTTGCAGCAGTACTTC.

The chain carries TRBV11-1 and TRBJ1-1, with TRBD1 matching over 10 bases. Germline CDR1 is SGHAT and CDR2 is FQDESV (reference sequence). The CDR3 runs to 15 residues. The J segment lost 5 bases and the V segment lost 4 bases, leaving 7 bases of the junction unmatched. CDR3 loop: CASSSPGTGDTEAFF. DNA for the CDR3: TGTGCCAGCAGCTCACCCGGGACAGGGGATACTGAAGCTTTCTTT.

The chain recombines TRBV19 with TRBJ1-4; D is ambiguous. The CDR3 runs 14 residues. V was shortened by 3 bases and J by 1 base, with 6 bases between the two germline ends. Germline loops: CDR1 LNHDA, CDR2 SQIVND (reference sequence). CDR3 amino acids: CASSIAQTNEKLFF. The CDR3 nucleotides are TGTGCCAGTAGTATCGCGCAAACTAATGAAAAACTGTTTTTT.

V gene TRBV7-8 combines with J gene TRBJ2-2; D gene uncertain. The CDR3 has 12 residues. Trimming took 5 bases from V and 7 from J, leaving 8 bases between them. The germline V gene has CDR1 SGHVS and CDR2 FQNEAQ. The CDR3 bases are TGTGCCAGCAGCCCCACTGGCGGGGAGCTGTTTTTT. Its protein is CASSPTGGELFF.

The chain recombines TRBV28 with TRBJ2-3, with D perhaps matching TRBD2 (6 bases). There are 18 residues in the CDR3. Trimming took off 5 bases at V and 3 bases at J, with 24 bases between the two ends. Germline V gene sequence: CDR1 MDHEN, CDR2 SYDVKM. The CDR3 nucleotides read TGTGCCAGCAGTCCCCCTCTCCCAGGGTGGAGGGTGACAGATACGCAGTATTTT. It yields the protein CASSPPLPGWRVTDTQYF.

DNA for the CDR3: TGCGCCAGCAGTACAGGACAGGGGATCTTTGGAAACACCATATATTTT. This translates into CASSTGQGIFGNTIYF. The V gene is TRBV10-1, the J gene TRBJ1-3; the match to TRBD1 covers 9 bases. CDR1 is WNHNN, CDR2 SYGVQD, per germline (reference sequence). The trim removed 5 bases at V and 3 bases at J, leaving 8 bases unmatched. The CDR3 runs 16 residues.